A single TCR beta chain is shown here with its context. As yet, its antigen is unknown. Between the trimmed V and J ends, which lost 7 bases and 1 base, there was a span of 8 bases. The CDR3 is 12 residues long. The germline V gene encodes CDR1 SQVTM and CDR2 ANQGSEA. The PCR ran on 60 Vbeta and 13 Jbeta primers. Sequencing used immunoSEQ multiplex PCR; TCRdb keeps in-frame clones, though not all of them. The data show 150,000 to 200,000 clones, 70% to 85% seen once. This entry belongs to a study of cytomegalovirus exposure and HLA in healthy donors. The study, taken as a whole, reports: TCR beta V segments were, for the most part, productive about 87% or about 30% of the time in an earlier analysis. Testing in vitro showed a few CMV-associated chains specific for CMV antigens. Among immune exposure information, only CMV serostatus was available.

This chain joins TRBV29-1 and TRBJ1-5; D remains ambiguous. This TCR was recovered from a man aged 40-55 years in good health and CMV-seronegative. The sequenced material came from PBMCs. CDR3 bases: TGCAGCGCCGCGGGGAGCAATCAGCCCCAGCATTTT. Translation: CSAAGSNQPQHF.